The clone carrying this T cell receptor (beta chain) was counted many times. The entry originates in a study of CD8 T cells in ankylosing spondylitis. The CDR3 sequence is 15 residues long. The germline CDR1 and CDR2 sequences are SNHLY and FYNNEI. The J segment lost 4 bases and the V segment lost 3 bases, leaving 3 bases of the junction unmatched. MiXCR was run by TCRdb on the 5' RACE reads, yielding one entry per CDR3 protein. The sample contains about 340,000 distinct CDR3 sequences, 20% to 25% of which appear only once. The chain uses TRBV2 and TRBJ2-1; 10 bases line up with TRBD1. The source is a male donor with ankylosing spondylitis or in good health (not recorded which). Sequences were obtained from blood, either unsorted or a sorted T cell fraction (not recorded which). CDR3 loop: CASSEGTGDYNEQFF. The CDR3, as DNA: TGTGCCAGCAGTGAGGGGACAGGGGATTACAATGAGCAGTTCTTC.